A selection of T cell receptor beta chains follows, all from one sample in a study of T cell responses to AZD1222 COVID-19 vaccine. Clones were read by immunoSEQ multiplex PCR, and TCRdb kept only the in-frame ones, dropping some. Of 140,000 or so clones listed, more than 70% were seen once; the top ten hold roughly 1.5%. This sample comprised peripheral blood, obtained 28 days after the second AZD1222 dose. Source of these receptors: an adult who received the AZD1222 COVID-19 vaccine. Both conserved end residues are part of each CDR3. D genes are given only for firm matches. Only part of the rows carry a size: once, few, many, or a class if the clone is expanded.

TRBJ1-2	.	TRBV5-6	.	TGTGCCAGCAGCTTGGTGCGCTATGGCTACACCTTC	CASSLVRYGYTF
TRBJ2-1	.	TRBV7-9	.	TGTGCCAGCAGCTCTGGGACTTCCGAGGATGAGCAGTTCTTC	CASSSGTSEDEQFF
TRBJ1-1	.	TRBV10-3	few	TGTGCCATCACCGAAGGTATAGGGGGAGGAACTGAAGCTTTCTTT	CAITEGIGGGTEAFF
TRBJ2-7	TRBD2	TRBV29-1	.	TGCAGCCACACAACTAGCGGTTCTACGAAGCAGTACTTC	CSHTTSGSTKQYF
TRBJ1-1	.	TRBV19	.	TGTGCCAGTAGTATAGCCAGGACAACCATGAACACTGAAGCTTTCTTT	CASSIARTTMNTEAFF
TRBJ2-3	TRBD1	TRBV9	.	TGTGCCAGTAGCGTAGCTCTTCGACAGGGGGCCACAGATACGCAGTATTTT	CASSVALRQGATDTQYF
TRBJ2-3	.	TRBV11-3	.	TGTGCCAGCAGCTTGTGGGGTGCAGATACGCAGTATTTT	CASSLWGADTQYF
TRBJ1-1	TRBD1	TRBV11-2	.	TGTGCCAGCAGCTCGTACGACAGGGCGCGCGGCACTGAAGCTTTCTTT	CASSSYDRARGTEAFF
TRBJ1-2	TRBD1	TRBV11-2	.	TGTGCCAGCAGCCCCAGGGGGCCCAACTATGGCTACACCTTC	CASSPRGPNYGYTF
TRBJ2-2	.	TRBV4-3	.	TGCGCCAGCAGCCAAGAATTGGGAAGGGCTGGGACCGGGGAGCTGTTTTTT	CASSQELGRAGTGELFF
TRBJ2-1	.	TRBV5-4	once	TGTGCCAGCAGCTTGTCTATTCATACGGGATTTGTGGGTGAGCAGTTCTTC	CASSLSIHTGFVGEQFF
TRBJ1-4	.	TRBV5-4	.	TGTGCCAGCAGCATTAGGGGAGAGGGGTGGCAGGAAAAACTGTTTTTT	CASSIRGEGWQEKLFF
TRBJ2-3	TRBD2	TRBV2	.	TGTGCCAGCATTCCAACTAGCGGGAGATCAGATACGCAGTATTTT	CASIPTSGRSDTQYF
TRBJ1-1	.	TRBV19	once	TGTGCCAGTATTTCACAGACGAACACTGAAGCTTTCTTT	CASISQTNTEAFF
TRBJ1-5	.	TRBV10-3	.	TGTGCCTCCCAGGAACAGGGCCAGGATCAGCCCCAGCATTTT	CASQEQGQDQPQHF
TRBJ1-2	.	TRBV12-5	.	TGTGCTAGTGGTTTGGTATTAGGCGGGAGTAACTATGGCTACACCTTC	CASGLVLGGSNYGYTF
TRBJ2-2	TRBD1	TRBV2	.	TGTGCCAGCAGCCGTGGACAGGGGGCGACCACCGGGGAGCTGTTTTTT	CASSRGQGATTGELFF
TRBJ2-5	.	TRBV6-6	.	TGTGCCAGCAAGGGGAAGGCCCTGGGGCGCGGAGAGACCCAGTACTTC	CASKGKALGRGETQYF